This T cell receptor (beta chain) was identified during a study of neurological immune-mediated disorders (dated by TCRdb to the late 2010s). Notes on the research overall: Among the approximately 35 multiple sclerosis patients, about 31 had relapsing-remitting MS and 3 had secondary progressive MS. Peripheral blood TCR-beta repertoires from patients with HTLV-I-associated myelopathy (HAM/TSP), patients with multiple sclerosis, and healthy controls were compared in the study using UMI-based sequencing. The cohort included some 68 subjects: 14 with HAM/TSP, roughly 35 with multiple sclerosis, and 20 healthy controls. Longitudinal samples, technical triplicates and paired sorted CD4+ and CD8+ T-cell subsets, alongside PBMC samples, were included among the approximately 99 TCR-beta libraries.

About this clonotype itself: It has no known antigen specificity. The sample holds no much larger clone one base away, and base qualities are not on file.

For unsorted PBMC libraries, 2 million PBMCs were used after storage in RNAlater at -80 degrees C until RNA extraction. The multiple sclerosis patients were enrolled in a US clinical protocol that evaluated disease progression with magnetic resonance imaging. Peripheral blood was subjected to Ficoll-Hypaque density gradient centrifugation to isolate PBMCs, which were then cryopreserved in liquid nitrogen. Germline trimming: 5 bases from V, 6 bases from J; junction bases outside gene matches: 3. The CDR3 sequence holds 11 residues, the cysteine and phenylalanine included. Left in the record is the CDR3 DNA by itself, 33 bases read in frame from the first base. CDR1 and CDR2, looked up from the germline V gene (reference sequence), are DFQATT and SNEGSKA. To synthesize cDNA, template-switch 5'RACE was performed with a primer carrying a 10-nucleotide random unique molecular identifier so that each TCR transcript was tagged. Every sequencing run yielded over 170 million TCR-beta sequences covering 15-18 subjects. The RNeasy kit was used for extraction of total RNA. The KAPA Real-time Library Amplification kit was used to amplify TCR-beta VDJ regions with primers targeting the TCR constant region and the 5'RACE anchor. Sample indexes and Illumina adaptors were added in a first PCR, and a second PCR then increased library yield. After Ampure bead purification, the TCR product of roughly 650 bp was size-selected on a 2% E-gel SizeSelection system. Before pooling, library quality was assessed on a Bioanalyzer, concentration was determined with Qubit, and library quantification was performed with the Kapa Library Quantification kit. An Illumina HiSeq 2500 was used to sequence the libraries paired-end at 2 x 150 bp. To increase sequence diversity, roughly 24-31% phiX was spiked into each library pool. As for the original processing: Quality-filtered reads were processed with the UMI-based MiGEC pipeline, and over 75% of raw TCR sequences were removed by the MiGEC pipeline during error correction. IMGT germline references were used for aligning VDJ genes, and each clonotype was defined as a unique CDR3 amino acid sequence together with its V-J genes. Clonal expansion, Shannon diversity and CDR3 relatedness were evaluated with VDJtools (CalcPairwiseDistances, ClusterSamples), while phylogenetic trees were built in CLCbio workbench. Using coefficient-of-variation modelling across technical triplicates, the study counted a clone as expanded if it had at least 8 unique UMIs. TCRdb reworked the public reads: Q25 trimming with fastp, MiXCR clone assembly, productive beta chains retained. Rows matching on CDR3 protein sequence are summarized as one entry with the most common DNA and genes. The V and J calls and clone size are TCRdb's, not the authors'. Here the sample has 45,000 to 50,000 distinct CDR3 sequences; 4% to 5.5% occur a single time. The ten largest clones represent around 6% of the sample.

The study at large found these results: In phylogenetic analysis, the repertoires of 18 of 34 MS patients grouped into a cluster of related CDR3 sequences, which suggests a possible signature at the repertoire level. The MS cluster showed no association with clinical or MRI features, and the authors stated that larger cohorts are needed. Across subjects, expanded clones never shared an identical CDR3 amino acid sequence, which suggests that the TCR-beta repertoires in every group were private. TCR clonal expansion was greatest in HAM/TSP patients and smallest in MS patients, who ranked below even healthy controls.

The rearranged segments are TRBV20-1 and TRBJ1-1, with 7 bases in between that match TRBD1. The specimen was PBMCs. The clonotype was recovered from a woman aged 55-69 years with multiple sclerosis. The CDR3 sequence is CSAVQGAEAFF. The nucleotides are TGCAGTGCTGTGCAGGGGGCTGAAGCTTTCTTT.